Included here is one T cell receptor (beta chain) sequence, with context. What it binds is not known. Time point indicated: pre-treatment sample, taken before nivolumab and TIL therapy. Tumor tissue came from excised metastases, mostly pleural nodules or supraclavicular lymph nodes. The entry originates in a study of TIL therapy for anti-PD-1-resistant metastatic lung cancer. At the level of the study: Tumors carried a median approximately 1.6 non-synonymous mutations per megabase. Findings and caveats of the study: This highly selected cohort may not generalize to typical lung cancer patients.

Sequencing used immunoSEQ v3. Survey-level samples got approximately 2 million read pairs; deep-level samples got about 5-6.5 million. The assay was immunoSEQ multiplex PCR, and TCRdb's table has in-frame clones only and misses some. The repertoire has 95,000 or so clones, 55% to 75% of them found once; the top ten carry over 9.5%. This specimen was tumor tissue, taken at baseline. This TCR derives from a person between 25 and 79 years old with non-small cell lung cancer.

The CDR3 region is CASSLGGREGGYTF. DNA for the CDR3: TGTGCCAGCAGCTTAGGGGGCAGGGAAGGTGGCTACACCTTC. V is TRBV7-9 and J is TRBJ1-2, with D possibly matching TRBD1 (5 bases). Germline lookup yields CDR1 SEHNR and CDR2 FQNEAQ (reference sequence). V lost 1 base, J lost 7 bases, and 13 bases lay in between. This CDR3 region has 14 residues.